These 11 T cell receptor beta chains share one sample of origin, sequenced in a study of shared clonotypes between healthy human individuals. The repertoire was sequenced with immunoSEQ multiplex PCR; TCRdb's copy has only in-frame clones and lacks some. The sample lists 2 million to 2.5 million clones; 93% were seen once. Sequencing was carried out using naive CD4+ T cells from PBMCs. The sample's subset: CD45RA+ positively selected. The receptors originated from a man younger than 35 in good health. Some clones in this sample may be carry-over from other donors' samples.

The chain is built from TRBV5-6 and TRBJ2-3; tentative D call: TRBD2 (6 bases). Between the trimmed V and J ends, which lost 2 bases and 1 base, there was a span of 11 bases. Germline V gene data show CDR1 as SGHDT and CDR2 as YYEEEE. This CDR3 spans 15 amino acids. CDR3 sequence reads: CASSFKEGRTDTQYF. The CDR3 DNA reads TGTGCCAGCAGCTTTAAGGAGGGGCGCACAGATACGCAGTATTTT.

This chain connects TRBV6-1 to TRBJ2-6; TRBD1 might be the D (6 bases). The V gene lost 2 bases and the J gene lost 2 bases, with 7 bases spanning the gap. The CDR3 spans 15 residues. CDR1 and CDR2 (germline): MNHNS, SASEGT. In nucleotides, the CDR3 is TGTGCCAGCAGTGAAACAGGGACTGGGGCCAACGTCCTGACTTTC. It codes for CASSETGTGANVLTF.

On this clone itself: In the same sample, other DNA sequences code for this CDR3. V is TRBV6-5 and J is TRBJ2-7, with 8 bases aligning to TRBD1. V was pared by 0 bases and J by 2 bases, with 3 bases of the junction left unmatched. CDR1 is MNHEY and CDR2 is SVGAGI in the germline V gene. The CDR3 sequence is 15 residues long. The CDR3 bases are TGTGCCAGCAGTTACTCTCGGACAGGGCCCTACGAGCAGTACTTC. It is translated as CASSYSRTGPYEQYF.

The chain has TRBV28 and TRBJ1-4; maybe TRBD1 (5 bases). This CDR3 has 14 amino acids. Trimming removed 4 bases from V and 8 bases from J, with 14 bases in between. Germline-derived CDR1 and CDR2 are MDHEN and SYDVKM. CDR3 DNA sequence: TGTGCCAGCAGTTCCAGGGCTGACGGGGAAAAACTGTTTTTT. Its translation is CASSSRADGEKLFF.

The chain recombines TRBV7-9 with TRBJ1-1, with D uncertain. The CDR3 covers 13 residues. V shed 1 base and J shed 7 bases, with 10 bases lying between them. Germline V gives CDR1 SEHNR, CDR2 FQNEAQ (reference sequence). Here the CDR3 reads CASSLGEGSEAFF. In DNA, the CDR3 is TGTGCCAGCAGCTTAGGGGAAGGTAGTGAAGCTTTCTTT.

This clone is a singleton in its sample. The genes are TRBV7-9 and TRBJ2-7; D gene uncertain. The germline CDR1 and CDR2 sequences are SEHNR and FQNEAQ (reference sequence). CDR3 size: 13 residues. Trimming removed 2 bases from V and 1 base from J, with 6 bases in between. For the CDR3, the DNA is TGTGCCAGCAGCTTACCAGTTTCCTACGAGCAGTACTTC. Residues: CASSLPVSYEQYF.

The chain joins TRBV6-5 to TRBJ1-2, with a weak D call TRBD1 (5 bases). The V end lost 10 bases, the J end lost 3 bases, and 15 bases lay between the germline ends. Germline CDR1 is MNHEY and CDR2 is SVGAGI. The CDR3 runs 13 residues. The CDR3 DNA follows: TGTGCCATCGGGACTTTGACAGACTATGGCTACACCTTC. Translation: CAIGTLTDYGYTF.

This chain links TRBV7-8 with TRBJ2-1; D possibly uses TRBD1 or TRBD2 (6 bases each). The CDR3 consists of 14 residues. V lost 3 bases to trimming and J lost 8 bases, with 14 bases between them. CDR1 and CDR2 from the germline V gene are SGHVS and FQNEAQ. The CDR3 spells CASSFLKGGDEQFF. The CDR3 DNA is TGTGCCAGCAGCTTCTTAAAGGGGGGCGATGAGCAGTTCTTC. The full variable domain, its missing parts supplied by reference TRBV7-8 and TRBJ2-1, is GAGVSQSPRYKVAKRGQDVALRCDPISGHVSLFWYQQALGQGPEFLTYFQNEAQLDKSGLPSDRFFAERPEGSVSTLKIQRTQQEDSAVYLCASSFLKGGDEQFFGPGTRLTVL.

V gene TRBV7-3 combines with J gene TRBJ2-1; 7 nucleotides match TRBD2. The germline V gene encodes CDR1 SGHTA and CDR2 FQGTGA. This CDR3 is 15 amino acids long. The junction had 3 bases not matched to a gene; V was cut back by 3 bases and J by 1 base. In DNA form, the CDR3 reads TGTGCCAGCAGCTTTACTAGCGTATCCTACAATGAGCAGTTCTTC. Protein: CASSFTSVSYNEQFF.

J is TRBJ2-3 and V is TRBV18, with 7 bases that match TRBD1. The germline V gene encodes CDR1 KGHSH and CDR2 LQKENI. V shed 0 bases, J shed 4 bases, and the junction held 4 bases outside the gene matches. CDR3 size: 15 residues. The CDR3 nucleotides read TGTGCCAGCTCACCACCGGGACAGCGGTCAGATACGCAGTATTTT. Translating gives CASSPPGQRSDTQYF.

A remark on this clone: The junction shows a germline mismatch at one end, possibly a read error. The chain links TRBV6-1 to TRBJ1-1; possibly TRBD1 for D (5 bases). The CDR3 runs 13 residues. Germline assignment: CDR1 MNHNS and CDR2 SASEGT. CDR3 residues: CASREGVYTEAFF. The CDR3 DNA follows: TGTGCCAGCAGGGAAGGGGTTTACACTGAAGCTTTCTTT.